The 4 T cell receptor beta chains below come from one sample, sequenced in a study of T-cell memory formation after mild COVID-19. TCRdb reprocessed the 5' RACE reads with MiXCR, giving one entry per CDR3 protein. The sample includes under 150,000 distinct CDR3 sequences, roughly 20% of them seen just once. Specimen: PBMCs or a T cell subset sorted from them (not recorded which). The receptors were sampled from a man between 18 and 29 years old who had mild COVID-19 (a few samples of this study predate the infection). Cell type and time point are not known.

The chain has TRBV4-3 and TRBJ1-1; no clear D gene. This CDR3 spans 13 amino acids. CDR1 and CDR2 from the germline V gene are LGHNA and YSLEER. Trimming removed 3 bases at V and 2 bases at J, with 7 bases between. The CDR3 sequence: CASSQRVNTEAFF. The DNA of the CDR3 is TGCGCCAGCAGCCAGAGGGTTAACACTGAAGCTTTCTTT.

This clonotype has just a few counts. V and J are TRBV7-9 and TRBJ2-6; TRBD1 might be the D (6 bases). The CDR3 sequence is 16 residues long. The ends were cut back, 4 bases at V and 4 bases at J, with 14 bases in the middle. CDR1 and CDR2 from the germline V gene are SEHNR and FQNEAQ (reference sequence). In nucleotides, the CDR3 is TGTGCCAGCAGCTCGCCAGGGGCGAGAGGGGCCAACGTCCTGACTTTC. Encoded protein: CASSSPGARGANVLTF.

The chain combines TRBV7-8 with TRBJ2-5; 7 bases are a match to TRBD2. The CDR3 covers 16 residues. The V and J ends lost 5 bases and 0 bases, in that order; junction bases with no gene match: 9. From germline, CDR1 is SGHVS and CDR2 FQNEAQ. The CDR3 protein is CASSTVVGGDQETQYF. CDR3 DNA: TGTGCCAGCAGCACGGTGGTGGGGGGGGACCAAGAGACCCAGTACTTC.

The chain recombines TRBV7-9 with TRBJ2-7; 10 bases agree with TRBD1. V lost 4 bases to trimming and J lost 1 base; unmatched junction nucleotides: 4. Germline V gives CDR1 SEHNR, CDR2 FQNEAQ (reference sequence). This CDR3 contains 15 residues. In DNA, the CDR3 is TGTGCCAGCAGCTGGGACAGGGGACCTTCCTACGAGCAGTACTTC. This translates into CASSWDRGPSYEQYF.